These 5 T cell receptor beta chains originate from one sample sequenced in a study of blood T cells in healthy people across ages (dated by TCRdb to the mid-2010s). Library preparation used 5' RACE. Sequencer: Illumina HiSeq 2500. A second PCR of roughly 6 to 11 cycles was run with a J-beta primer mix and a sample-barcoded 5' primer. The public reads were reprocessed in TCRdb via fastp at Q25 and MiXCR, keeping in-frame beta chains. Each record represents a unique CDR3 protein, reported with the most common genes and DNA among its rows. This sample lists about 1,800,000 distinct CDR3 sequences; approximately 28% were detected once. The top ten constitute about 7.7% of the sample. Specimen: blood. These receptors were obtained from a woman in her 30s in good health.

CDR3 residues: CASSFSASGNNEQFF. The CDR3 DNA follows: TGCGCCAGCAGCTTTTCGGCGAGCGGGAACAATGAGCAGTTCTTC. The V and J genes are TRBV5-1 and TRBJ2-1, with 7 positions matching TRBD2. The CDR3 is 15 residues long. Germline V lookup: CDR1 SGHRS, CDR2 YFSETQ. With V trimmed by 2 bases and J by 5 bases, 7 bases remained unmatched.

This clonotype was found a few times. The chain joins TRBV15 to TRBJ1-4, with D unclear. Germline V gene lookup returns CDR1 LNHNV and CDR2 YYDKDF (reference sequence). V was pared by 7 bases and J by 3 bases, with 9 bases between. The CDR3 has 13 residues. The CDR3 DNA is TGTGCCACCAAGACAAGTCCTAATGAAAAACTGTTTTTT. The encoded protein is CATKTSPNEKLFF. The entire variable domain, with the rest obtained from reference TRBV15 and TRBJ1-4, is as follows: DAMVIQNPRYQVTQFGKPVTLSCSQTLNHNVMYWYQQKSSQAPKLLFHYYDKDFNNEADTPDNFQSRRPNTSFCFLDIRSPGLGDTAMYLCATKTSPNEKLFFGSGTQLSVL.

On this clonotype: Given a much more abundant clone one base away, this may be a read error. The chain uses TRBV6-1 and TRBJ2-7, with 12 bases identical to TRBD1. The CDR3 sequence is 17 residues long. CDR1 is MNHNS, CDR2 SASEGT, per germline. Trimming cost V 6 bases and J 4 bases; bases outside gene matches: 13. In DNA, the CDR3 is TGTGCCAGCAGCCCTGCCCTGGGACAGGGGGCTGGTTACGAGCAGTACTTC. Protein product: CASSPALGQGAGYEQYF.

At least ten counts were recorded for this clonotype. The chain recombines TRBV6-2 or TRBV6-3 with TRBJ1-5; no clear D. Trimming pared 4 bases from V and 2 bases from J, leaving 15 bases between. Germline values: CDR1 MNHEY, CDR2 SVGEGT. The CDR3 has 16 amino acids. The CDR3 DNA reads as TGTGCCAGCAGTTCCTTAGGGAGACGTGGCAATCAGCCCCAGCATTTT. Protein product: CASSSLGRRGNQPQHF.

This clonotype has a count of ten or more. The rearrangement links TRBV20-1 to TRBJ2-7, with 8 bases lining up with TRBD1. Per the germline V gene, CDR1 is DFQATT and CDR2 is SNEGSKA (reference sequence). This CDR3 is built from 14 residues. The junction had 10 bases not matched to a gene; V was cut back by 6 bases and J by 3 bases. Here the CDR3 reads CSAGIGTGSYEQYF. The CDR3 DNA reads as TGCAGTGCGGGGATCGGGACAGGTAGCTACGAGCAGTACTTC.